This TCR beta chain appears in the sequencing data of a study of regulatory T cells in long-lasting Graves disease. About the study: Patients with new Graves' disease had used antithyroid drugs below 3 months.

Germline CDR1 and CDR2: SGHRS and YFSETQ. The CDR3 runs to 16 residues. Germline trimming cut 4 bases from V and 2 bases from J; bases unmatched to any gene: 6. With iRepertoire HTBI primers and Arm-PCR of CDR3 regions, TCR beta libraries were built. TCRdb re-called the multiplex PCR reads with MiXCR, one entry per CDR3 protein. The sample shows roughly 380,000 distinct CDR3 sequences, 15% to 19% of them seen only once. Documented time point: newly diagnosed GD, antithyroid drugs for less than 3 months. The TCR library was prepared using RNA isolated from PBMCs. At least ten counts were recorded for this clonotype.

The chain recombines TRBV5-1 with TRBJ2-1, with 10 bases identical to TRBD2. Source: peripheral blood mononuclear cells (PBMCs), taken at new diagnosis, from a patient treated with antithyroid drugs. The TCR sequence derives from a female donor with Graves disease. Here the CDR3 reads CASSQSGLAAYNEQFF. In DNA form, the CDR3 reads TGCGCCAGCAGCCAATCCGGACTAGCGGCCTACAATGAGCAGTTCTTC.